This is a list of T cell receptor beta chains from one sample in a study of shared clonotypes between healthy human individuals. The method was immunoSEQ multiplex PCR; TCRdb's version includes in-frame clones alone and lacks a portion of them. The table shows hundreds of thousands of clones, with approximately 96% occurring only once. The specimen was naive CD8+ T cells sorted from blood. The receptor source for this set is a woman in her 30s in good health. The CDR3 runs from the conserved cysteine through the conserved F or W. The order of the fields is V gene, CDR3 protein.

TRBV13 CASSPTSGIEQFF
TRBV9 CASSVEGMNTEAFF
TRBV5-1 CASSPLDVYSGNTIYF
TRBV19 CASSISSSSGSTEQFF
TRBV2 CASSDSRNQPQHF
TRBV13 CASSLGTSGAYEQYF
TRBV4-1 CASSQDPIGSNQPQHF
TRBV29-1 CSAYLADNEQFF
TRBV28 CASSLAGGAYEQYF
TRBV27 CASSPYPSAGEQETQYF
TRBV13 CASSLETGSNEQYF
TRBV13 CASSLKVGSTDTQYF
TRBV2 CATFDRATDTQYF
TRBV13 CASSFLTSGSSYEQYF
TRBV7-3 CASRPPESDTQYF
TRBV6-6 CASSRQGDNQPQHF
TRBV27 CASSLLTGQGTGELFF
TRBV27 CASISGRSSYNEQFF
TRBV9 CASSAAGLNNEQFF
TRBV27 CASSPLPTDTQYF
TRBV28 CASSLGPGGPQHF
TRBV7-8 CASSLVRQREGPGNEQFF
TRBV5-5 CASSLELVAGNEQYF
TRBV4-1 CASSQGSSGRDTGELFF
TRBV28 CASRPSGSGSKNIQYF
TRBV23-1 CASSQPTGDFTGNTIYF